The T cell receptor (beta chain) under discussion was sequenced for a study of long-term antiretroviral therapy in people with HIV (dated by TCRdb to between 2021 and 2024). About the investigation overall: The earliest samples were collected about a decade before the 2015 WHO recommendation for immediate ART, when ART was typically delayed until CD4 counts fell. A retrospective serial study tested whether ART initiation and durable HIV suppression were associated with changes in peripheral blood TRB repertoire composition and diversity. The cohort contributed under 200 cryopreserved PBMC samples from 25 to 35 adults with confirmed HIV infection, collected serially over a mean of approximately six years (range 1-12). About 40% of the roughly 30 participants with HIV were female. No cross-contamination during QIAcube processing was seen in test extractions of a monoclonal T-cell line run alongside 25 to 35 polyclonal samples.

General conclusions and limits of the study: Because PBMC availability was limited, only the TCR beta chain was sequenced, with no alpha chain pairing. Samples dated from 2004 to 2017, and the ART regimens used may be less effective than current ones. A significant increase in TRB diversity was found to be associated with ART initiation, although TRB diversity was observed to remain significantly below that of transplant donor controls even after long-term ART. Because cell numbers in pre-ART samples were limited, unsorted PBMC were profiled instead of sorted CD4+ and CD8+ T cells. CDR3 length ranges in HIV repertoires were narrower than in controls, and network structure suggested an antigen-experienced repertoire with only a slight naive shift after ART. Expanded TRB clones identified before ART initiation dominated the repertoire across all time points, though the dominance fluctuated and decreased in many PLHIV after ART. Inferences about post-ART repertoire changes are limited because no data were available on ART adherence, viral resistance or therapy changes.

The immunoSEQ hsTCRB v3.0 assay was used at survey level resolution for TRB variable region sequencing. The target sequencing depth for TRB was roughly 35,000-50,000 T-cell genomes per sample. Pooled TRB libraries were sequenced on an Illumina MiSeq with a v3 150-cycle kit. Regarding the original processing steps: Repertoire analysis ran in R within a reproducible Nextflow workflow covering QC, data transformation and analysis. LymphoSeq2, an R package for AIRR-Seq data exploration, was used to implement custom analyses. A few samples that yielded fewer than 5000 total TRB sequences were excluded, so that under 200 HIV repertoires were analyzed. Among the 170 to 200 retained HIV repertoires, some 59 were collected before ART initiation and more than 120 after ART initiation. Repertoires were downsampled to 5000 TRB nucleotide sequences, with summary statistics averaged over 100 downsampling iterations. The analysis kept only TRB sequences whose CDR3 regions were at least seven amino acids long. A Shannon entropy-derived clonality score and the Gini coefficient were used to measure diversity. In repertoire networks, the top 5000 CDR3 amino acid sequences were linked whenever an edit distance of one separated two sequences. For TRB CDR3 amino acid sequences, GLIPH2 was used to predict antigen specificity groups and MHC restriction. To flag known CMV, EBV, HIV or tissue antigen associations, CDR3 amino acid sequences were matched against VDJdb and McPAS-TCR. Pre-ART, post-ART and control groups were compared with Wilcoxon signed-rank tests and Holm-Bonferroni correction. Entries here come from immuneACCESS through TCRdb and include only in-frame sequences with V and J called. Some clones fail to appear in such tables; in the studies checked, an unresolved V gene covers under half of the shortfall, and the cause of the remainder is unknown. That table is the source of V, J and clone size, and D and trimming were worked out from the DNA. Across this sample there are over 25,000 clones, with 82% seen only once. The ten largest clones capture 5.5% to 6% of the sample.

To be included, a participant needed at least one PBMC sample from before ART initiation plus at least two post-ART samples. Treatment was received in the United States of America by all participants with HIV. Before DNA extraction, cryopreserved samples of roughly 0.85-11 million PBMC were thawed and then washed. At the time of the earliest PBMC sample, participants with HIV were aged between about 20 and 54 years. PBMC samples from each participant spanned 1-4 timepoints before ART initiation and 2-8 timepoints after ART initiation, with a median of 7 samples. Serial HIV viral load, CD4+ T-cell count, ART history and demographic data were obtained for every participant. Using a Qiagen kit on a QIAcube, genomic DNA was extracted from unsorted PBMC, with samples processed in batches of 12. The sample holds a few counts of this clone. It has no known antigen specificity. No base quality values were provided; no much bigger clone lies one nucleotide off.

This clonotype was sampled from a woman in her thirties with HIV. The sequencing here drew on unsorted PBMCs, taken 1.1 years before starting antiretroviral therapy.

The CDR3 reads CASSLTGGDQPQHF. In nucleotide form, the sequence is TGTGCCAGCAGCCTCACAGGAGGGGACCAGCCCCAGCATTTT. The chain joins TRBV7-9 to TRBJ1-5; TRBD1 is perhaps the D gene, given 5 matching bases. From cysteine to phenylalanine, the CDR3 is 14 amino acids long. Just the 42-base CDR3 DNA is kept, in frame starting at base 1. V is cut by 5 bases and J by 7 bases, and the space between the germline ends is 15 bases. CDR1 and CDR2, per the germline V gene (reference sequence), are SEHNR and FQNEAQ.